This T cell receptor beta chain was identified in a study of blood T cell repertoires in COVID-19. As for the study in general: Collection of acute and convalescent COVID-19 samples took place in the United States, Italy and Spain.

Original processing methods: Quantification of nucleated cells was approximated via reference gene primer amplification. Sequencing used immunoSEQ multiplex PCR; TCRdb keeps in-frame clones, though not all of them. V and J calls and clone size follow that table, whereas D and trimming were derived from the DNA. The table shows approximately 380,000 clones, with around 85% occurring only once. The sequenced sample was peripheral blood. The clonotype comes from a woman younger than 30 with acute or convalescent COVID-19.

The CDR3 is CASSENLGTRDEQYF. The CDR3 DNA is TGTGCCAGCAGTGAAAATTTAGGGACTAGAGACGAGCAGTACTTC. J is TRBJ2-7 and V is TRBV6-1, with 8 bases identical to TRBD2. Trimming took 2 bases from V and 5 from J; bases not matched to a gene: 8. The CDR3 runs to 15 residues. Germline V CDR1 and CDR2: MNHNS, SASEGT.